The following is a TCR beta chain sequence with its context. Its antigen is as yet unknown. Using its own MiXCR run on the reads, TCRdb lists one record per CDR3 protein. The sample records around 900,000 distinct CDR3 sequences, approximately 32% being singletons. This entry comes from a study of T cell repertoires in cytomegalovirus infection. For the study at large: Indications of both CMV infection and matching HLA type were provided by public TCR beta signatures. Study results and limitations: Based on cumulative public TCR beta family frequency, carriers of CMV plus the relevant HLA were identified. HLA-C-restricted TCR beta clonotypes specific for CMV led the ex vivo response.

The germline gives CDR1 MNHEY, CDR2 SVGAGI. V lost 2 bases to trimming and J lost 3 bases; unmatched junction nucleotides: 9. CDR3 length: 17 residues. The rearrangement joins TRBV6-5 to TRBJ2-2; 7 bases line up with TRBD1. This receptor was obtained from a human donor in good health (CMV status not recorded). Some clones in this sample may be carry-over from other donors' samples. The sequenced sample was cultured CD8+ T cells from PBMCs, obtained from culture after CMV antigen stimulation. The CDR3 reads CASSYRPGTVHTGELFF. CDR3 bases: TGTGCCAGCAGTTACCGTCCCGGGACAGTTCACACCGGGGAGCTGTTTTTT.